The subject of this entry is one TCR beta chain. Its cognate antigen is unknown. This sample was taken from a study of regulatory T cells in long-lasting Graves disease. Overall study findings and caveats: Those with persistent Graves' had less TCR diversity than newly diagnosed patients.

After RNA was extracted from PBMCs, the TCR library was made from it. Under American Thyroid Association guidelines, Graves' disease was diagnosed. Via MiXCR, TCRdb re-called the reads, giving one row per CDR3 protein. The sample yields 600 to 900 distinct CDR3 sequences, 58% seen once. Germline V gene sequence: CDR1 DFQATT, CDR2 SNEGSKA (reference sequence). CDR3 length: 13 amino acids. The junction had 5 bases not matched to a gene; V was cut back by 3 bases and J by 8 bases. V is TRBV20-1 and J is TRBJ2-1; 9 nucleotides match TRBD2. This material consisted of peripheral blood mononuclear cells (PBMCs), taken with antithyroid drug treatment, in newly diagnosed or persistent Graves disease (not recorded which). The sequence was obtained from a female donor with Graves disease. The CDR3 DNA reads TGCAGTGCTAGTCTAGCGGGAAGGGATGAGCAGTTCTTC. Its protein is CSASLAGRDEQFF.